Listed below are T cell receptor beta chains from one sample, sequenced in a study of shared clonotypes between healthy human individuals. The protocol was immunoSEQ multiplex PCR, while the TCRdb copy is restricted to in-frame clones and leaves out a portion. The profile shows 300,000 to 400,000 clones, over 70% of them singletons. The specimen was memory CD4+ T cells sorted from blood. These receptors were taken from a man aged 25-45 years in good health. CDR3s include the opening cysteine and the closing phenylalanine or tryptophan. Fields, in order: V gene, J gene, clone size, D gene, CDR3 DNA, CDR3 protein. D genes are given only for firm matches. The listing skips clone size in some rows; elsewhere it reads once, few, many or a size class.

TRBV10-3	TRBJ1-5	.	.	TGTGCCATCAGTGAGTCGATAATGCAATATCAGCCCCAGCATTTT	CAISESIMQYQPQHF
TRBV5-1	TRBJ2-1	few	TRBD2	TGCGCCAGCAGCCTAAGCGGGACCGCCTACAATGAGCAGTTCTTC	CASSLSGTAYNEQFF
TRBV12-5	TRBJ2-3	many	.	TGTGCGAGCCGGGGAACAGGGCCAGATACGCAGTATTTT	CASRGTGPDTQYF
TRBV7-3	TRBJ2-3	.	TRBD2	TGTGCCAGCAGCTTAACGGCGAACCCCCAGCGGGGTTCTTCCACAGATACGCAGTATTTT	CASSLTANPQRGSSTDTQYF
TRBV6-5	TRBJ2-3	few	.	TGTGCCAGCAGTTTAAACACGCGATCCACAGATACGCAGTATTTT	CASSLNTRSTDTQYF
TRBV25-1	TRBJ1-4	.	.	TGTGCCAGCAGTGGCGGAGAAACTAATGAAAAACTGTTTTTT	CASSGGETNEKLFF
TRBV14	TRBJ2-5	.	TRBD2	TGTGCCAGCAGCCAAGGACTCAGACTAGCGGAGATACAACAGACCCAGTACTTC	CASSQGLRLAEIQQTQYF
TRBV19	TRBJ2-7	.	.	TGTGCCAGTAGCCCCGGGGGAAGGGGCGCGCTCCTGTACTTC	CASSPGGRGALLYF
TRBV11-2	TRBJ1-1	once	.	TGTGCCAGCAGTCCTTGGGGGTATATGAACACTGAAGCTTTCTTT	CASSPWGYMNTEAFF
TRBV19	TRBJ2-2	.	TRBD2	TGTGCCAGTAGTATAGTTGTGCGGGGGGCCGAGCTGTTTTTT	CASSIVVRGAELFF
TRBV6-5	TRBJ1-2	.	TRBD1	TGTGCCACCAAACCCGGACAGGAACTCTATGGCTACACCTTC	CATKPGQELYGYTF
TRBV4-1	TRBJ1-4	.	.	TGCGCCAGCAGCCAAGAGATTGCAACTAATGAAAAACTGTTTTTT	CASSQEIATNEKLFF
TRBV6-6	TRBJ2-5	.	TRBD2	TGTGCCAGCAGTCCCTTTTCGGCGGGAGGGGGGGAGACCCAGTACTTC	CASSPFSAGGGETQYF
TRBV2	TRBJ2-6	.	.	TGTGCCAGCAGTAAGGCAGGGACCCCTGGGGCCAACGTCCTGACTTTC	CASSKAGTPGANVLTF
TRBV11-2	TRBJ2-3	once	.	TGTGCCAGCAGCCCGGGCCGGGGCGCTGGGACAGATACGCAGTATTTT	CASSPGRGAGTDTQYF
TRBV29-1	TRBJ2-7	.	.	TGCAGCGTTGCAAATGGTGACGAGCAGTACTTC	CSVANGDEQYF